Listed here are 20 T cell receptor beta chains from one sample, sequenced in a study of glioma-infiltrating T cells after dendritic cell vaccination. Data came from immunoSEQ multiplex PCR; TCRdb stores just in-frame clones and leaves some out. The sample holds about 92,000 clones, over 75% seen once. The sample was blood, taken before dendritic cell vaccination. These receptors came from a human donor with glioblastoma.

CDR3 nucleotide sequence: TGCGCCAGCAGCCAAAAACAGAAGATGCGGGACAGAACCTTTAACTATGGCTACACCTTC. It specifies CASSQKQKMRDRTFNYGYTF. The chain joins TRBV4-1 to TRBJ1-2; TRBD1 matches 7 bases. The germline V gene encodes CDR1 MGHRA and CDR2 YSYEKL. With 2 bases clipped from V and 1 base from J, the junction kept 19 bases outside the gene matches. The CDR3 length is 20 residues.

V gene TRBV6-1 combines with J gene TRBJ2-1; the D gene is possibly TRBD1 (6 bases). The CDR3 runs to 16 residues. The ends were cut back, 2 bases at V and 6 bases at J, with 17 bases in the middle. Germline lookup yields CDR1 MNHNS and CDR2 SASEGT. The DNA for the CDR3 is TGTGCCAGCAGTGAAATCGGGACATGGGGACGCAATGAGCAGTTCTTC. Amino acids: CASSEIGTWGRNEQFF.

V gene TRBV27 combines with J gene TRBJ1-2; no reliable D call. V shed 6 bases and J shed 7 bases, with 18 bases lying between them. The CDR3 runs to 14 residues. Germline values: CDR1 MNHEY, CDR2 SMNVEV (reference sequence). The CDR3 spells CASSPTTRAFGYTF. The CDR3 nucleotides are TGTGCCAGCAGCCCTACGACGAGGGCATTTGGCTACACCTTC.

The J gene is TRBJ2-7, the V gene TRBV7-6, with D possibly matching TRBD1 (5 bases). CDR3 size: 16 residues. V was clipped by 1 base and J by 3 bases, with 16 bases between them. Looked up from germline, CDR1 is SGHVS and CDR2 is FNYEAQ. CDR3 DNA sequence: TGTGCCAGCAGCTTAGGGGGCCAGATACAAGTCTACGAGCAGTACTTC. This sequence encodes CASSLGGQIQVYEQYF.

The table lists this clone with a count of one. The chain is built from TRBV7-6 and TRBJ2-2, with 8 nucleotides matching TRBD2. Germline-derived CDR1 and CDR2 are SGHVS and FNYEAQ. V lost 1 base to trimming and J lost 7 bases; unmatched junction nucleotides: 5. The length of the CDR3 is 15 residues. The CDR3 here is CASSLDGGGHGELFF. For the CDR3, the DNA is TGTGCCAGCAGCTTAGACGGCGGGGGGCACGGGGAGCTGTTTTTT.

The rearrangement links TRBV9 to TRBJ2-3; 12 positions match TRBD2. The CDR3 consists of 17 residues. CDR1 and CDR2 from the germline V gene are SGDLS and YYNGEE. V dropped 3 bases and J dropped 6; count of bases not matched to a gene: 11. CDR3 coding DNA: TGTGCCAGCAGCGCCCGACTAGCGGGGGCGCTAGTGGATACGCAGTATTTT. It encodes CASSARLAGALVDTQYF.

Here the CDR3 reads CASRSDQGHYGYTF. CDR3 nucleotides: TGTGCCAGCAGAAGCGACCAGGGCCACTATGGCTACACCTTC. This sequence joins TRBV6-5 and TRBJ1-2; perhaps TRBD1 as D (5 bases). The germline gives CDR1 MNHEY, CDR2 SVGAGI. The V gene lost 6 bases and the J gene lost 3 bases, with 14 bases spanning the gap. This CDR3 contains 14 residues.

Only a few counts were recorded for this clone. The rearrangement joins TRBV27 to TRBJ1-1, with 9 bases fitting TRBD1. There are 14 residues in the CDR3. Germline-derived CDR1 and CDR2 are MNHEY and SMNVEV (reference sequence). Trimming took 7 bases from V and 7 from J; bases not matched to a gene: 10. CDR3 loop: CASNSDRGWGEAFF. The CDR3 nucleotides are TGTGCCAGCAATTCTGACAGGGGGTGGGGTGAAGCTTTCTTT.

The chain carries TRBV6-1 and TRBJ1-5, with TRBD1 matching over 8 bases. Germline assignment: CDR1 MNHNS and CDR2 SASEGT. The CDR3 is 13 amino acids. V was pared by 8 bases and J by 4 bases, with 4 bases of the junction left unmatched. The CDR3 DNA sequence: TGTGCCAGCGGGGGACAGGTTAATCAGCCCCAGCATTTT. It translates to CASGGQVNQPQHF.

The chain joins TRBV15 to TRBJ1-5; D is possibly TRBD1 (6 bases). Between the trimmed V and J ends, which lost 3 bases and 5 bases, there was a span of 8 bases. CDR3 length: 13 amino acids. Germline assignment: CDR1 LNHNV and CDR2 YYDKDF (reference sequence). Written as DNA, the CDR3 is TGTGCCACCAGCAGGGACAGCGATCAGCCCCAGCATTTT. This sequence encodes CATSRDSDQPQHF.

The chain carries TRBV11-2 and TRBJ2-1; the match to TRBD2 covers 9 bases. The CDR3 totals 15 residues. Trimming took 2 bases from V and 7 from J; bases not matched to a gene: 6. Germline CDR1 reads SGHAT; CDR2 reads FQNNGV. The CDR3 nucleotides read TGTGCCAGCAGCTTATCTAGCGGGGCGACTAATGAGCAGTTCTTC. It codes for CASSLSSGATNEQFF.

The rearrangement joins TRBV9 to TRBJ2-5, with 12 bases that match TRBD2. The CDR3 extends over 17 amino acids. Germline CDR1 reads SGDLS; CDR2 reads YYNGEE. Unmatched junction bases numbered 8, after V lost 0 bases and J lost 5 bases. The CDR3 DNA follows: TGTGCCAGCAGCGTAGTTCCACTAGCGGGAGGTGGGGAGACCCAGTACTTC. It codes for CASSVVPLAGGGETQYF.

CDR3 sequence reads: CASSNAGTGGSNYGYTF. The CDR3 nucleotides are TGTGCCAGTAGTAACGCCGGGACAGGGGGTTCTAACTATGGCTACACCTTC. The chain joins TRBV19 to TRBJ1-2; 11 positions match TRBD1. This CDR3 contains 17 residues. Germline V lookup: CDR1 LNHDA, CDR2 SQIVND (reference sequence). V shed 4 bases and J 0 bases; nucleotides not matched to a gene: 7. The whole variable domain, filled in from reference TRBV19 and TRBJ1-2, reads DGGITQSPKYLFRKEGQNVTLSCEQNLNHDAMYWYRQDPGQGLRLIYYSQIVNDFQKGDIAEGYSVSREKKESFPLTVTSAQKNPTAFYLCASSNAGTGGSNYGYTFGSGTRLTVV.

This chain joins TRBV4-1 and TRBJ1-5; 7 bases are a match to TRBD1. The J segment lost 3 bases and the V segment lost 2 bases, leaving 4 bases of the junction unmatched. This CDR3 has 15 amino acids. CDR1 MGHRA and CDR2 YSYEKL come from the germline V gene. The CDR3 sequence: CASSQRTGDNQPQHF. As DNA, the CDR3 is TGCGCCAGCAGCCAACGAACAGGGGACAATCAGCCCCAGCATTTT.

CDR3 coding DNA: TGTGCCAGCAGACCGGGCCCAGAGATTAGCGGGAGTGCCAATGAGCAGTTCTTC. It is translated as CASRPGPEISGSANEQFF. The V gene is TRBV28, the J gene TRBJ2-1; TRBD2 aligns across 9 bases. The CDR3 covers 18 residues. Germline V gene sequence: CDR1 MDHEN, CDR2 SYDVKM. V dropped 6 bases and J dropped 6; count of bases not matched to a gene: 18.

V and J are TRBV5-1 and TRBJ1-2; 7 bases fit TRBD1. Trimming at V came to 0 bases and at J to 4 bases, leaving 3 bases not matched to a gene. There are 14 residues in the CDR3. Germline V gives CDR1 SGHRS, CDR2 YFSETQ. CDR3 amino acids: CASSLEDRLYGYTF. CDR3 nucleotide sequence: TGCGCCAGCAGCTTGGAGGACAGGCTCTATGGCTACACCTTC.

The chain employs TRBV2 and TRBJ2-5; the D gene is possibly TRBD2 (5 bases). This CDR3 comprises 13 residues. Germline V gene lookup returns CDR1 SNHLY and CDR2 FYNNEI. V gave up 5 bases and J gave up 4 bases, with 11 bases separating them. The CDR3 coding sequence is TGTGCCAGCAGTCCTTTTGAGGGAGAGACCCAGTACTTC. Translation: CASSPFEGETQYF.

The chain has TRBV7-8 and TRBJ1-2; 12 bases are shared with TRBD1. The germline V gene has CDR1 SGHVS and CDR2 FQNEAQ. Germline trimming cut 1 base from V and 7 bases from J; bases unmatched to any gene: 7. The CDR3 extends over 16 amino acids. The CDR3 DNA follows: TGTGCCAGCAGCTTAGTTGCCGGGACAGGGGGCTTTGGCTACACCTTC. This translates into CASSLVAGTGGFGYTF.

The chain employs TRBV27 and TRBJ2-5; D not resolved. The tail of the sequence fits TRBJ2-7 better, so the J call may be wrong. The CDR3 runs to 15 residues. Germline-derived CDR1 and CDR2 are MNHEY and SMNVEV (reference sequence). Here the CDR3 DNA reads TGTGCCAGCAGTTTGGCAGGTCACCCCGTCTACGAGCAGTACTTC. Translation gives CASSLAGHPVYEQYF.

The sample holds a few counts of this clone. The rearrangement joins TRBV7-2 to TRBJ1-5; D is possibly TRBD1 (5 bases). Germline V gene sequence: CDR1 SGHTA, CDR2 FQGNSA. This CDR3 spans 15 amino acids. V was pared by 5 bases and J by 0 bases, with 11 bases between. The CDR3 DNA reads as TGTGCCAGCAGCCCCGGACAATTTAGCAATCAGCCCCAGCATTTT. Its translation is CASSPGQFSNQPQHF.